Listed below are T cell receptor beta chains from one sample, sequenced in a study of post-analysis software for immune sequencing data. MiXCR was run by TCRdb on the PCR reads, yielding one entry per CDR3 protein. The data hold hundreds of thousands of distinct CDR3 sequences, with more than 50% observed a single time. The sequencing input was blood. The source of these receptors is a girl aged 2 to 9 with multiple sclerosis. Each CDR3 is given with its conserved first and last residue. A D gene is named only where the DNA matches it firmly. Clone sizes are given selectively: once, few, many, or a class where the clone is expanded.

d_call	clone_size	v_call	j_call	cdr3_aa	cdr3_nt
TRBD2	-	TRBV18	TRBJ2-3	CASSHDRLATSGVQYF	TGTGCCAGCTCACACGATCGACTAGCAACCTCGGGGGTGCAGTATTTT
-	few	TRBV6-5	TRBJ1-2	CASSLTGGSYGYTF	TGTGCCAGCAGTTTGACAGGAGGTTCCTATGGCTACACCTTC
TRBD2	-	TRBV20-1	TRBJ2-1	CSAPRGGGPYNEQFF	TGCAGTGCTCCTAGGGGCGGGGGGCCGTACAATGAGCAGTTCTTC
-	-	TRBV5-1	TRBJ2-6	CASSTPDSGANVLTF	TGCGCCAGCAGCACCCCCGACTCTGGGGCCAACGTCCTGACTTTC
-	once	TRBV5-1	TRBJ2-1	CASSYSYVSNEQFF	TGCGCCAGCAGCTACTCGTACGTCTCCAATGAGCAGTTCTTC
TRBD2	many	TRBV20-1	TRBJ2-1	CSARDPSGNHSYNEQFF	TGCAGTGCTAGAGATCCAAGCGGGAACCACTCCTACAATGAGCAGTTCTTC
TRBD2	-	TRBV9	TRBJ2-6	CASSVGEGSGANVLTF	TGTGCCAGCAGCGTAGGGGAGGGCTCTGGGGCCAACGTCCTGACTTTC
TRBD1	-	TRBV5-1	TRBJ1-5	CASSTTGDQPQHF	TGCGCCAGCAGCACTACAGGGGACCAGCCCCAGCATTTT
-	-	TRBV24-1	TRBJ2-5	CATSPTGGTQYF	TGTGCCACCAGTCCGACCGGCGGGACCCAGTACTTC
-	-	TRBV5-1	TRBJ1-4	CASSLEVGTNEKLFF	TGCGCCAGCAGCTTGGAAGTGGGAACTAATGAAAAACTGTTTTTT
-	once	TRBV12-5	TRBJ2-7	CASGLAGLPYEQYF	TGTGCTAGTGGTTTGGCAGGCCTCCCCTACGAGCAGTACTTC
-	-	TRBV12-3/TRBV12-4	TRBJ2-5	CASRYRDQETQYF	TGTGCCAGCAGGTACCGGGACCAAGAGACCCAGTACTTC
TRBD2	-	TRBV30	TRBJ2-1	CAWGNLAGGPGEQFF	TGTGCCTGGGGGAACCTAGCGGGAGGGCCCGGCGAGCAGTTCTTC
-	-	TRBV12-3/TRBV12-4	TRBJ2-7	CASSRWGELGEQYF	TGTGCCAGCAGCCGTTGGGGGGAGCTCGGCGAGCAGTACTTC
-	-	TRBV5-1	TRBJ2-3	CASSWTPGPTSTDTQYF	TGCGCCAGCAGCTGGACCCCGGGGCCGACTAGCACAGATACGCAGTATTTT
-	-	TRBV20-1	TRBJ1-1	CSARGANWANTEAFF	TGCAGTGCTAGAGGGGCAAATTGGGCGAACACTGAAGCTTTCTTT
TRBD2	-	TRBV10-3	TRBJ2-3	CAIGTSGMGSTDTQYF	TGTGCCATCGGGACTAGCGGGATGGGGTCGACAGATACGCAGTATTTT
-	-	TRBV30	TRBJ2-3	CAWSVGGSGTDTQYF	TGTGCCTGGAGTGTCGGGGGATCGGGCACAGATACGCAGTATTTT
-	-	TRBV7-8	TRBJ2-7	CASSLAAREQYF	TGTGCCAGCAGCTTAGCAGCGAGGGAGCAGTACTTC
-	once	TRBV27	TRBJ1-2	CASSSSGSNYGYTF	TGTGCCAGCAGTTCGAGCGGATCTAACTATGGCTACACCTTC
-	-	TRBV3-1	TRBJ2-3	CASSQDIGADTQYF	TGTGCCAGCAGCCAAGATATCGGTGCCGATACGCAGTATTTT
TRBD1	few	TRBV20-1	TRBJ2-1	CSAREVTGGYNEQFF	TGCAGTGCTAGAGAAGTCACAGGGGGCTACAATGAGCAGTTCTTC
-	-	TRBV7-9	TRBJ2-1	CASSSVVDNEQFF	TGTGCCAGCAGCTCAGTAGTAGACAATGAGCAGTTCTTC
TRBD2	-	TRBV20-1	TRBJ2-3	CSASGGSSGSTDTQYF	TGCAGTGCTAGTGGCGGTAGTAGCGGGAGCACAGATACGCAGTATTTT
TRBD2	-	TRBV3-1	TRBJ2-1	CASSQDAPGLVQFF	TGTGCCAGCAGCCAAGATGCTCCGGGACTAGTACAGTTCTTC
-	-	TRBV7-9	TRBJ1-2	CASSLVTVNYGYTF	TGTGCCAGCAGCTTAGTAACAGTTAACTATGGCTACACCTTC
TRBD1	-	TRBV29-1	TRBJ2-2	CRADRGTTGELFF	TGCAGAGCGGACAGGGGGACCACCGGGGAGCTGTTTTTT
TRBD1	-	TRBV3-1	TRBJ1-2	CASSQGTGGINYGYTF	TGTGCCAGCAGCCAAGGGACAGGGGGAATTAACTATGGCTACACCTTC
-	-	TRBV7-2	TRBJ2-6	CASSLEATGANVLTF	TGTGCCAGCAGCTTAGAGGCGACTGGGGCCAACGTCCTGACTTTC
-	-	TRBV10-3	TRBJ2-4	CAISENLTVKNIQYF	TGTGCCATCAGTGAGAATTTGACAGTCAAAAACATTCAGTACTTC
-	-	TRBV27	TRBJ2-5	CASRLSIAGETQYF	TGTGCCAGCAGGTTATCGATCGCGGGAGAGACCCAGTACTTC
-	-	TRBV11-2	TRBJ2-7	CASSISDSYEQYF	TGTGCCAGCAGCATTAGCGACTCCTACGAGCAGTACTTC
TRBD1	few	TRBV10-1	TRBJ2-1	CASSEFGLWDRGDEQFF	TGCGCCAGCAGTGAATTTGGCCTTTGGGACAGGGGTGATGAGCAGTTCTTC
TRBD1	-	TRBV9	TRBJ2-5	CASSARQGVMETQYF	TGTGCCAGCAGCGCCCGACAGGGAGTGATGGAGACCCAGTACTTC
TRBD1	-	TRBV29-1	TRBJ1-2	CSVGTGHDYTF	TGCAGCGTTGGGACAGGGCATGACTACACCTTC
TRBD2	-	TRBV7-3	TRBJ2-7	CACSSGLGAYEQYF	TGTGCCTGCAGCTCGGGACTAGGGGCCTACGAGCAGTACTTC
TRBD1	-	TRBV5-5	TRBJ2-6	CASSLQGGANVLTF	TGTGCCAGCAGCCTACAGGGGGGGGCCAACGTCCTGACTTTC